Each of the 19 T cell receptor beta chains below was sequenced from the same sample in a study of cytomegalovirus exposure and HLA in healthy donors (dated by TCRdb to about 2017). The protocol used for the library was the immunoSEQ multiplex PCR assay. The multiplex PCR relied on a mix of 60 forward primers for TCR Vbeta segments and 13 reverse primers for TCR Jbeta segments. What TCRdb holds here is the immuneACCESS table cut down to in-frame rearrangements. Part of the clones is not present; checked against another copy, under half of the missing clones reflect an unresolved V gene, and the others are unexplained. In all, the sample holds approximately 170,000 clones, and 75% of those were seen once. Roughly 5% of the sample goes to the ten largest clones. Sample: PBMCs. The origin of the receptors is a male donor in good health and CMV-seronegative.

This chain uses TRBV5-1 with TRBJ2-5; D remains unclear. There are 11 residues in the CDR3. The V gene lost 6 bases and the J gene lost 7 bases, with 10 bases spanning the gap. Germline V gives CDR1 SGHRS, CDR2 YFSETQ. The CDR3 DNA sequence: TGCGCCAGCACTACCCTAGGGACCCAGTACTTC. This encodes CASTTLGTQYF.

V is TRBV30 and J is TRBJ2-3; a possible D gene is TRBD2 (5 bases). The germline V gene has CDR1 GTSNPN and CDR2 SVGIG (reference sequence). V lost 0 bases and J lost 0, with 13 bases in between. This CDR3 is 16 amino acids long. As DNA, the CDR3 is TGTGCCTGGAGTGTACCCCTGCCGGGGAGCACAGATACGCAGTATTTT. Residues: CAWSVPLPGSTDTQYF.

This clone was counted between two and nine times. The gene calls are TRBV4-2 and TRBJ2-1; 7 bases map to TRBD2. Germline V lookup: CDR1 LGHNA, CDR2 YNFKEQ. The CDR3 is 17 residues long. V dropped 0 bases and J dropped 7; count of bases not matched to a gene: 12. DNA for the CDR3: TGTGCCAGCAGCCAAGATCCCTCGGGGGGAACTACAAATGAGCAGTTCTTC. It yields the protein CASSQDPSGGTTNEQFF.

The chain employs TRBV7-6 and TRBJ2-3; D is uncertain. Trimming pared 1 base from V and 4 bases from J, leaving 9 bases between. Germline V gene lookup returns CDR1 SGHVS and CDR2 FNYEAQ. The length of the CDR3 is 14 residues. CDR3 amino acids: CASSLVERPDTQYF. The CDR3 nucleotides are TGTGCCAGCAGCTTAGTGGAGAGACCAGATACGCAGTATTTT.

The gene calls are TRBV27 and TRBJ1-1; D gene unclear. V was pared by 3 bases and J by 4 bases, with 6 bases between. The germline gives CDR1 MNHEY, CDR2 SMNVEV (reference sequence). This CDR3 has 12 amino acids. CDR3 amino acids: CASSLEGTEAFF. DNA of the CDR3: TGTGCCAGCAGTTTGGAGGGCACTGAAGCTTTCTTT.

V usage is TRBV9 and J usage is TRBJ2-3; 15 positions agree with TRBD2. Germline CDR1 SGDLS, CDR2 YYNGEE. V shed 4 bases, J shed 1 base, and the junction held 10 bases outside the gene matches. There are 19 residues in the CDR3. The CDR3 region is CASSRRTSGRGARTDTQYF. CDR3 coding DNA: TGTGCCAGCAGCCGTAGGACTAGCGGGAGGGGGGCACGCACAGATACGCAGTATTTT.

This clone was picked up a small number of times. The rearrangement links TRBV5-1 to TRBJ2-1, with D perhaps TRBD1 (6 bases). Germline CDR1 SGHRS, CDR2 YFSETQ. V lost 4 bases, J lost 7 bases, and 21 bases lay in between. The CDR3 sequence is 16 residues long. CDR3 protein: CASSTYRVVSRNEQFF. The CDR3 DNA is TGCGCCAGCAGCACATACAGGGTGGTTTCGAGGAATGAGCAGTTCTTC.

This clone was seen a handful of times. The rearrangement links TRBV2 to TRBJ1-1, with a tentative D call TRBD1 (5 bases). With 5 bases removed from V and 1 base from J, the gap between germline ends came to 11 bases. Per germline, CDR1 SNHLY and CDR2 FYNNEI. This CDR3 spans 14 amino acids. The CDR3 DNA follows: TGTGCCAGCAGTTCCTCGGGGGGGAACACTGAAGCTTTCTTT. Translating it yields CASSSSGGNTEAFF.

This chain uses TRBV19 with TRBJ2-7, with 15 positions matching TRBD2. J was trimmed by 3 bases and V by 5 bases; bases with no gene match: 8. Germline-derived CDR1 and CDR2 are LNHDA and SQIVND (reference sequence). The CDR3 loop spans 17 amino acids. CDR3 sequence (DNA): TGTGCCAGTAGTGGACTAGCGGGGGGGCCGGCTAACTACGAGCAGTACTTC. It yields the protein CASSGLAGGPANYEQYF.

This clone showed up just a few times. This chain joins TRBV7-2 and TRBJ2-3; maybe TRBD2 (5 bases). Germline V gene data show CDR1 as SGHTA and CDR2 as FQGNSA. The CDR3 has 15 amino acids. Trimming shortened V by 1 base and J by 4 bases, and 12 bases separated the two germline ends. DNA for the CDR3: TGTGCCAGCAGCTTAGTCGCTAGCCTCGCAGATACGCAGTATTTT. Protein: CASSLVASLADTQYF.

The rearrangement links TRBV9 to TRBJ1-5, with TRBD1 matching 11 bases. Trimming cost V 2 bases and J 6 bases; bases outside gene matches: 4. The CDR3 has 15 residues. Germline CDR1 SGDLS, CDR2 YYNGEE. CDR3 loop: CASSVAGTGGQPQHF. CDR3 nucleotides: TGTGCCAGCAGCGTTGCAGGGACAGGGGGTCAGCCCCAGCATTTT.

The CDR3 nucleotides are TGTGCCAGCAGCTTAGTTGCGGCGGAAGGGCAGTATTTT. It encodes CASSLVAAEGQYF. The chain couples TRBV7-2 to TRBJ2-3; D is undetermined. The CDR3 extends over 13 amino acids. Germline CDR1 is SGHTA and CDR2 is FQGNSA. The V end lost 1 base, the J end lost 11 bases, and 13 bases lay between the germline ends.

The chain is built from TRBV6-5 and TRBJ1-3, with D perhaps TRBD1 (5 bases). V lost 3 bases to trimming and J lost 0 bases, with 9 bases between them. The CDR3 sequence is 15 residues long. Germline values: CDR1 MNHEY, CDR2 SVGAGI. Here the CDR3 reads CASSYGGGSGNTIYF. Written as DNA, the CDR3 is TGTGCCAGCAGTTATGGGGGGGGCTCTGGAAACACCATATATTTT.

This clone has more than one count but fewer than ten. J is TRBJ2-5 and V is TRBV2, with D uncertain. CDR1 and CDR2 (germline): SNHLY, FYNNEI. The CDR3 covers 13 residues. Trimming took off 7 bases at V and 7 bases at J, with 16 bases between the two ends. The CDR3 nucleotides are TGTGCCAGCAACTTTGATACTGCCGCGACCCAGTACTTC. The encoded protein is CASNFDTAATQYF. The full variable domain, in which reference TRBV2 and TRBJ2-5 provide the parts outside the CDR3, is EPEVTQTPSHQVTQMGQEVILRCVPISNHLYFYWYRQILGQKVEFLVSFYNNEISEKSEIFDDQFSVERPDGSNFTLKIRSTKLEDSAMYFCASNFDTAATQYFGPGTRLLVL.

The chain carries TRBV27 and TRBJ1-5; TRBD1 aligns across 7 bases. Looked up from germline, CDR1 is MNHEY and CDR2 is SMNVEV (reference sequence). After removal of 6 bases from V and 0 bases from J, the junction contained 5 bases not matched to a gene. The CDR3 totals 15 residues. The CDR3 reads CASRAGGYSNQPQHF. The CDR3, as DNA: TGTGCCAGCAGGGCAGGGGGTTATAGCAATCAGCCCCAGCATTTT.

There are a few counts of this clone. CDR3 region: CASSSPGLADTQYF. The CDR3 bases are TGCGCCAGCAGCTCTCCCGGGTTGGCAGATACGCAGTATTTT. This chain joins TRBV5-1 and TRBJ2-3; D unresolved. Germline V gene data show CDR1 as SGHRS and CDR2 as YFSETQ. The CDR3 contains 14 residues. The V end was cut by 3 bases, the J end by 4 bases, with 12 bases between.

J is TRBJ2-3 and V is TRBV4-3; TRBD2 matches at 11 bases. With V trimmed by 0 bases and J by 2 bases, 19 bases remained unmatched. This CDR3 is 22 amino acids long. Germline V gene sequence: CDR1 LGHNA, CDR2 YSLEER. CDR3 bases: TGCGCCAGCAGCCAAGACTGGGGGGGGACAGTCCCGACTAGCGGGAACACAGATACGCAGTATTTT. It specifies CASSQDWGGTVPTSGNTDTQYF.

The J gene is TRBJ1-3, the V gene TRBV10-3, with D unresolved. The CDR3 consists of 16 residues. Trimming took off 0 bases at V and 0 bases at J, with 9 bases between the two ends. Germline lookup yields CDR1 ENHRY and CDR2 SYGVKD. The CDR3 region is CAISESVGSSGNTIYF. The CDR3 DNA is TGTGCCATCAGTGAGTCGGTCGGTAGCTCTGGAAACACCATATATTTT.

CDR3 region: CASSVPSGGGTDTQYF. CDR3 nucleotide sequence: TGTGCCAGCAGTGTCCCTAGCGGGGGGGGAACAGATACGCAGTATTTT. The chain is built from TRBV2 and TRBJ2-3; TRBD2 matches 12 bases. CDR3 length: 16 residues. The junction had 5 bases not matched to a gene; V was cut back by 4 bases and J by 3 bases. Germline CDR1 reads SNHLY; CDR2 reads FYNNEI.